This T cell receptor beta chain was recovered during a study of shared clonotypes between healthy human individuals. General study findings and limits: Estimated clonotype richness was generally higher in naive than memory subsets.

Details on this clone: Its antigen is unknown.

Profiled with immunoSEQ multiplex PCR; TCRdb holds only in-frame clones, not every one. In the table there are 550,000 to 800,000 clones, 74% of which are singletons. The CDR3 is made up of 16 amino acids. Losses at the gene ends were 4 bases for V and 5 bases for J; bases not matched to a gene: 11. In germline, CDR1 is KGHSH, CDR2 LQKENI. The chain has TRBV18 and TRBJ2-5, with 9 nucleotides matching TRBD2. The TCR originated in a woman in her twenties or thirties in good health. Sequencing used memory CD4+ T cells sorted from blood. Subset described: CD45RA-negative fraction. CDR3 nucleotides: TGTGCCAGCTCACGAGAGGTAGCGGGAGTGGGTGAGACCCAGTACTTC. Amino acid sequence: CASSREVAGVGETQYF. The full variable domain, in which reference TRBV18 and TRBJ2-5 provide the parts outside the CDR3, is NAGVMQNPRHLVRRRGQEARLRCSPMKGHSHVYWYRQLPEEGLKFMVYLQKENIIDESGMPKERFSAEFPKEGPSILRIQQVVRGDSAAYFCASSREVAGVGETQYFGPGTRLLVL.